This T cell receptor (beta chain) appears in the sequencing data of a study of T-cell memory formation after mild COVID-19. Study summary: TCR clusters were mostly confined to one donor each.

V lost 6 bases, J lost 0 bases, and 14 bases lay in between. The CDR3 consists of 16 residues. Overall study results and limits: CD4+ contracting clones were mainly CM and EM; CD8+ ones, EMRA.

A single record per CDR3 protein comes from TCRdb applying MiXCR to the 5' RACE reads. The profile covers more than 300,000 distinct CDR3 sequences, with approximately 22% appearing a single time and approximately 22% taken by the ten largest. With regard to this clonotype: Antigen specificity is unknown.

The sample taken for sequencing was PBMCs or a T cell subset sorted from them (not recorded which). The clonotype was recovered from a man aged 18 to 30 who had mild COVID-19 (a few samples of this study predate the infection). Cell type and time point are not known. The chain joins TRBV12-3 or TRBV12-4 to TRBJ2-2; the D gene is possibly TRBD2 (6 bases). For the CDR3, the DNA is TGTGCCAGCAGCCCTCTCGGGGGAACGAACACCGGGGAGCTGTTTTTT. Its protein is CASSPLGGTNTGELFF.